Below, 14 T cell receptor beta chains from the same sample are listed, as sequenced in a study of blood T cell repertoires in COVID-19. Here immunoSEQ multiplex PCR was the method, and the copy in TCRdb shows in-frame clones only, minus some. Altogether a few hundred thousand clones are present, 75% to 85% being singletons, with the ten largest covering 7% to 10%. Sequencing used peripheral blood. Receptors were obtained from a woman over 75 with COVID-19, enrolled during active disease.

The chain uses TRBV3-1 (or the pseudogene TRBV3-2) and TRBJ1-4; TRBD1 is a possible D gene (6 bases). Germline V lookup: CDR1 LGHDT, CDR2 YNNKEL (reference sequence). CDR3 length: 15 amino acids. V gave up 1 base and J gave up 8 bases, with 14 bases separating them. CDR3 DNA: TGTGCCAGCAGCCAAGCCTCAGGGGCTGTCGAAAAACTGTTTTTT. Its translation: CASSQASGAVEKLFF.

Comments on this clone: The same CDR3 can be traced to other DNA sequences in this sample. CDR3 residues: CASSSGGNQPQHF. In nucleotides, the CDR3 is TGTGCCAGCAGTTCGGGGGGTAATCAGCCCCAGCATTTT. V is TRBV12-3 or TRBV12-4 and J is TRBJ1-5, with TRBD1 as a possible D gene (5 bases). The V end lost 4 bases, the J end lost 4 bases, and 8 bases lay between the germline ends. CDR3 length equals 13 residues.

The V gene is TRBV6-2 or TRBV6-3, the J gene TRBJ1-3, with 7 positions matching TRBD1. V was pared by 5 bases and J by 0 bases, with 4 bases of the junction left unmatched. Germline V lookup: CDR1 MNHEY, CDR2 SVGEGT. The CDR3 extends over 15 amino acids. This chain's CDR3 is CASSRGQTSGNTIYF. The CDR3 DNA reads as TGTGCCAGCAGTCGGGGACAGACCTCTGGAAACACCATATATTTT.

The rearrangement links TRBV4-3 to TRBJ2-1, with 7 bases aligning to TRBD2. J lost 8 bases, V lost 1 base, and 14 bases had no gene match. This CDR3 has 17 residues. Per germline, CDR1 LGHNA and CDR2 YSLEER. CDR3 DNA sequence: TGCGCCAGCAGCCAAGGGGGCGGGACTACCAGGGACTATGAGCAGTTCTTC. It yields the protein CASSQGGGTTRDYEQFF.

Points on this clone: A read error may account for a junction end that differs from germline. Here the CDR3 reads CASNLNQGTEAFF. The CDR3 nucleotides read TGTGCCAGCAATTTAAATCAGGGCACTGAAGCTTTCTTT. V gene TRBV28 combines with J gene TRBJ1-1, with D maybe TRBD1 (5 bases). The V gene's germline CDR1 is MDHEN and CDR2 SYDVKM. The CDR3 is 13 amino acids.

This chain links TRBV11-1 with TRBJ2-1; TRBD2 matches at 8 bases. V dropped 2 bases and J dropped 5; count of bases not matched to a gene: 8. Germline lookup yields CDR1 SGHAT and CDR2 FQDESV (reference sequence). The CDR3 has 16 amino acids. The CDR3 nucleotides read TGTGCCAGCAGCTTAAGGCTCGGTAGCGGGGACAATGAGCAGTTCTTC. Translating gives CASSLRLGSGDNEQFF.

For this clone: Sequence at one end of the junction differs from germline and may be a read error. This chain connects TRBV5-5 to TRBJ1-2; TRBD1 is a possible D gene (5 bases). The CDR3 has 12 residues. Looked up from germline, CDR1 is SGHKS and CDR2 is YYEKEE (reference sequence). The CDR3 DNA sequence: TGTGCCAGCAGCTTGGCGGCAGGGATCTACCTCTTC. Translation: CASSLAAGIYLF.

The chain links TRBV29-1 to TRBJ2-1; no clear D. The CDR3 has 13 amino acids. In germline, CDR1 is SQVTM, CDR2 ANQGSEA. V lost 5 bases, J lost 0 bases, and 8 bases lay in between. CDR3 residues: CSVSQSSYNEQFF. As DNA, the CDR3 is TGCAGCGTTTCACAGAGCTCCTACAATGAGCAGTTCTTC.

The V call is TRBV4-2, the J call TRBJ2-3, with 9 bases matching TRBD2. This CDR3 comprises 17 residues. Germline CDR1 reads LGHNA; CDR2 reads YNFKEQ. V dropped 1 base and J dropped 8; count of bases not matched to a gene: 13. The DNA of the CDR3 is TGTGCCAGCAGCCAAGGGGATGGTAGCGGGAGCGTGGGTACGCAGTATTTT. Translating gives CASSQGDGSGSVGTQYF.

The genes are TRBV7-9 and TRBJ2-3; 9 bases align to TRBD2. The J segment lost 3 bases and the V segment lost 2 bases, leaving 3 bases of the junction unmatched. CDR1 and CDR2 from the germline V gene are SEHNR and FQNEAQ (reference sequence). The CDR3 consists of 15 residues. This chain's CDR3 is CASSLRREGTDTQYF. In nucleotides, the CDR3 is TGTGCCAGCAGCTTAAGGCGGGAGGGGACAGATACGCAGTATTTT.

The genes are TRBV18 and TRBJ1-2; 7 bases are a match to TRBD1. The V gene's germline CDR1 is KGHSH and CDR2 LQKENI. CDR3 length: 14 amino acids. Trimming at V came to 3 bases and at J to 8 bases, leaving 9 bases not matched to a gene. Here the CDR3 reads CASSPQTGLEGYTF. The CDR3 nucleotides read TGTGCCAGCTCACCTCAGACAGGGCTGGAGGGCTACACCTTC.

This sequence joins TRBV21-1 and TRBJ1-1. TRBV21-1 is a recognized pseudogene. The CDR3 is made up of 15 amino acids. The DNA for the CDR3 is TGTGCCAGCAGCAAAGCGGAGGGTATGAACACTGAAGCTTTCTTT. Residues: CASSKAEGMNTEAFF.

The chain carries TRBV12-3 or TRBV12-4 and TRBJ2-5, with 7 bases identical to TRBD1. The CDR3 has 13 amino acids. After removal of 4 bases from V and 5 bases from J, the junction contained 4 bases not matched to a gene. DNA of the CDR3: TGTGCCAGCAGTTCGACAGGGTCGGAGACCCAGTACTTC. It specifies CASSSTGSETQYF.

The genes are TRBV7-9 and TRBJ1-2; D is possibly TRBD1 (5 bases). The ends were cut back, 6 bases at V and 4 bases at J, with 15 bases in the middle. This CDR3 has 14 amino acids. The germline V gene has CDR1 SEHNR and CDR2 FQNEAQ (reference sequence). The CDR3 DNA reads TGTGCCAGCAGACCCGACCAGGGAATCTATGGCTACACCTTC. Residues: CASRPDQGIYGYTF.